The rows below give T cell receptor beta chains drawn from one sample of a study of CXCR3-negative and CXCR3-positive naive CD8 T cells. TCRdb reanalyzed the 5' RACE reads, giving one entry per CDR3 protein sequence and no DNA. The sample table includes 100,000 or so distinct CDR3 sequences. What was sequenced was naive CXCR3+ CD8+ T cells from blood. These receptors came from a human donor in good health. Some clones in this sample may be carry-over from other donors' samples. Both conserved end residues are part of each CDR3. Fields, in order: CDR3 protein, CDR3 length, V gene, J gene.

CDR3: CASSPSDMGYEQYF; length: 14; V: TRBV4-3; J: TRBJ2-7
CDR3: CASSPTKETQYF; length: 12; V: TRBV18; J: TRBJ2-5
CDR3: CATSDRGTDTYNEQFF; length: 16; V: TRBV24-1; J: TRBJ2-1
CDR3: CASSKIGRRQGGRSNYGYTF; length: 20; V: TRBV21-1; J: TRBJ1-2
CDR3: CASSLTQGTGTEAFF; length: 15; V: TRBV7-3; J: TRBJ1-1
CDR3: CASSFFSGGRTYEQYF; length: 16; V: TRBV13; J: TRBJ2-7
CDR3: CATSRDRDRGRYEQYF; length: 16; V: TRBV15; J: TRBJ2-7
CDR3: CASSLSLAGGKQFF; length: 14; V: TRBV13; J: TRBJ2-1
CDR3: CASSPPLDPDTQYF; length: 14; V: TRBV12-3/TRBV12-4; J: TRBJ2-3
CDR3: CSALQSPYEQYF; length: 12; V: TRBV29-1; J: TRBJ2-7
CDR3: CASSLWTSSYEQYF; length: 14; V: TRBV28; J: TRBJ2-7
CDR3: CSAVRGEAGPSLYEQYF; length: 17; V: TRBV20-1; J: TRBJ2-7
CDR3: CASSLRTASYEQYF; length: 14; V: TRBV27; J: TRBJ2-7
CDR3: CSATTYTGELFF; length: 12; V: TRBV29-1; J: TRBJ2-2
CDR3: CASSQGDSWAVNEKLFF; length: 17; V: TRBV4-1; J: TRBJ1-4
CDR3: CSVFSGSYEQYF; length: 12; V: TRBV29-1; J: TRBJ2-7
CDR3: CASSYGQASYEQYF; length: 14; V: TRBV6-5; J: TRBJ2-7
CDR3: CSARVVGSYEQYF; length: 13; V: TRBV20-1; J: TRBJ2-7